A selection of T cell receptor beta chains follows, all from one sample in a study of shared clonotypes between healthy human individuals. Sequencing was performed with immunoSEQ multiplex PCR; in TCRdb, only in-frame clones are kept and a portion is missing. The sample includes about 1 million clones, approximately 72% seen only once; the top ten take 1.2% to 1.5%. The specimen sequenced was memory CD4+ T cells sorted from blood. Every receptor here comes from a man between 18 and 29 years old in good health. Both conserved end residues are part of each CDR3. The D gene is left open where the match is weak.

CDR3 length: 14; J gene: TRBJ2-2; D gene: NA; V gene: TRBV7-2; CDR3 protein: CASSRPDRAGELFF
CDR3 length: 17; J gene: TRBJ2-3; D gene: TRBD2; V gene: TRBV11-2; CDR3 protein: CASSRLAGQASTDTQYF
CDR3 length: 14; J gene: TRBJ1-2; D gene: NA; V gene: TRBV7-9; CDR3 protein: CASSLSQGVDGYTF
CDR3 length: 14; J gene: TRBJ2-3; D gene: NA; V gene: TRBV27; CDR3 protein: CASTTGSYSDTQYF
CDR3 length: 15; J gene: TRBJ2-7; D gene: NA; V gene: TRBV15; CDR3 protein: CATSGGDGQRYEQYF
CDR3 length: 14; J gene: TRBJ2-1; D gene: TRBD2; V gene: TRBV18; CDR3 protein: CASSRASGVIEQFF
CDR3 length: 16; J gene: TRBJ1-4; D gene: TRBD1; V gene: TRBV6-1; CDR3 protein: CASSAGQGAIGEKLFF
CDR3 length: 12; J gene: TRBJ1-4; D gene: NA; V gene: TRBV11-2; CDR3 protein: CASSLGGQKLFF
CDR3 length: 15; J gene: TRBJ1-5; D gene: NA; V gene: TRBV19; CDR3 protein: CASSIRTASNQPQHF
CDR3 length: 16; J gene: TRBJ1-3; D gene: NA; V gene: TRBV5-1; CDR3 protein: CASSGGKQGSGNTIYF
CDR3 length: 16; J gene: TRBJ2-2; D gene: TRBD1; V gene: TRBV5-4; CDR3 protein: CASSQRTGANTGELFF
CDR3 length: 19; J gene: TRBJ1-3; D gene: NA; V gene: TRBV7-9; CDR3 protein: CASSLDRVSRQLSGNTIYF
CDR3 length: 17; J gene: TRBJ2-6; D gene: TRBD1; V gene: TRBV6-4; CDR3 protein: CASSPGQGASGANVLTF
CDR3 length: 14; J gene: TRBJ2-1; D gene: NA; V gene: TRBV27; CDR3 protein: CASSSDPRFNEQFF
CDR3 length: 16; J gene: TRBJ2-1; D gene: TRBD1; V gene: TRBV7-9; CDR3 protein: CASRPTLGQEPNEQFF
CDR3 length: 15; J gene: TRBJ1-5; D gene: TRBD1; V gene: TRBV6-1; CDR3 protein: CASSERQGGGQPQHF
CDR3 length: 12; J gene: TRBJ1-6; D gene: NA; V gene: TRBV30; CDR3 protein: CAWKTTGSPLHF
CDR3 length: 12; J gene: TRBJ1-2; D gene: NA; V gene: TRBV25-1; CDR3 protein: CASGGRVDGYTF
CDR3 length: 19; J gene: TRBJ2-6; D gene: TRBD1; V gene: TRBV7-2; CDR3 protein: CASSLNWRERGPGANVLTF
CDR3 length: 14; J gene: TRBJ1-3; D gene: NA; V gene: TRBV5-1; CDR3 protein: CASSFGGYGNTIYF
CDR3 length: 16; J gene: TRBJ2-2; D gene: NA; V gene: TRBV4-3; CDR3 protein: CASSQDRSKNTGELFF
CDR3 length: 14; J gene: TRBJ1-1; D gene: TRBD1; V gene: TRBV5-4; CDR3 protein: CASSPSQGETEAFF
CDR3 length: 16; J gene: TRBJ1-1; D gene: TRBD1; V gene: TRBV4-1; CDR3 protein: CASSQGQGGMNTEAFF
CDR3 length: 15; J gene: TRBJ1-2; D gene: NA; V gene: TRBV7-9; CDR3 protein: CASSRPGSGDYGYTF
CDR3 length: 14; J gene: TRBJ2-7; D gene: NA; V gene: TRBV5-4; CDR3 protein: CASSRGGGSYEQYF
CDR3 length: 14; J gene: TRBJ1-1; D gene: NA; V gene: TRBV19; CDR3 protein: CASTYLQGNTEAFF
CDR3 length: 15; J gene: TRBJ2-7; D gene: NA; V gene: TRBV11-2; CDR3 protein: CASSLQWTDTYEQYF
CDR3 length: 15; J gene: TRBJ2-3; D gene: NA; V gene: TRBV19; CDR3 protein: CASSLTGPPTDTQYF
CDR3 length: 14; J gene: TRBJ1-4; D gene: NA; V gene: TRBV6-6; CDR3 protein: CASRAEGSGEKLFF
CDR3 length: 18; J gene: TRBJ2-7; D gene: TRBD2; V gene: TRBV11-2; CDR3 protein: CASSLESNTAGNSYEQYF
CDR3 length: 15; J gene: TRBJ2-1; D gene: TRBD2; V gene: TRBV5-1; CDR3 protein: CASSLTSGVYNEQFF
CDR3 length: 14; J gene: TRBJ1-2; D gene: NA; V gene: TRBV6-1; CDR3 protein: CASSDGPSNYGYTF
CDR3 length: 12; J gene: TRBJ2-7; D gene: NA; V gene: TRBV7-9; CDR3 protein: CASSFGAYEQYF
CDR3 length: 14; J gene: TRBJ2-1; D gene: TRBD1; V gene: TRBV25-1; CDR3 protein: CASSGTGVANEQFF
CDR3 length: 16; J gene: TRBJ1-2; D gene: TRBD1; V gene: TRBV5-4; CDR3 protein: CASSHGQGPPNYGYTF
CDR3 length: 13; J gene: TRBJ2-1; D gene: NA; V gene: TRBV14; CDR3 protein: CASSWDGVNEQFF
CDR3 length: 16; J gene: TRBJ2-3; D gene: TRBD2; V gene: TRBV11-3; CDR3 protein: CASSPRTSGSTDTQYF